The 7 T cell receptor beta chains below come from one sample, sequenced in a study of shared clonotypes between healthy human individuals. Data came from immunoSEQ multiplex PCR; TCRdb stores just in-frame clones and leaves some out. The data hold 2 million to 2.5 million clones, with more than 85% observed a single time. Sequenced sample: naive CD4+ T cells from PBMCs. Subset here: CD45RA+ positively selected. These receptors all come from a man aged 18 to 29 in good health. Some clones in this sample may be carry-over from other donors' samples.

As DNA, the CDR3 is TGTGCCAGTACAACATGGGGCAATCAGCCCCAGCATTTT. Translation: CASTTWGNQPQHF. The genes are TRBV19 and TRBJ1-5; D is undetermined. The CDR3 contains 13 residues. CDR1 is LNHDA and CDR2 is SQIVND in the germline V gene (reference sequence). V lost 7 bases and J lost 2, with 9 bases in between.

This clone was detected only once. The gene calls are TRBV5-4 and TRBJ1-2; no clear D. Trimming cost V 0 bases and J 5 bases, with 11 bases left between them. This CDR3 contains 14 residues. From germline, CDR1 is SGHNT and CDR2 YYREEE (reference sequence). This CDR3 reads CASSLVGKDYGYTF. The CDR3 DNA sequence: TGTGCCAGCAGCTTGGTAGGCAAGGATTATGGCTACACCTTC.

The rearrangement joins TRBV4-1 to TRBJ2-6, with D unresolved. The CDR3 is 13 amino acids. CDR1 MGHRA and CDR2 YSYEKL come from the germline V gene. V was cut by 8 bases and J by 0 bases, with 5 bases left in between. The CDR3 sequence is CASAGSGANVLTF. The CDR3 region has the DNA TGCGCCAGCGCAGGCTCTGGGGCCAACGTCCTGACTTTC.

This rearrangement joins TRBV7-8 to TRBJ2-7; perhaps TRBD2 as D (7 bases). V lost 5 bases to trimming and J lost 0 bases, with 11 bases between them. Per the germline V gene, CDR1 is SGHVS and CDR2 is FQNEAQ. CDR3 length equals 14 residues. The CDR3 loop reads CASSKRDNSYEQYF. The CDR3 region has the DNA TGTGCCAGCAGCAAGCGGGACAACTCCTACGAGCAGTACTTC.

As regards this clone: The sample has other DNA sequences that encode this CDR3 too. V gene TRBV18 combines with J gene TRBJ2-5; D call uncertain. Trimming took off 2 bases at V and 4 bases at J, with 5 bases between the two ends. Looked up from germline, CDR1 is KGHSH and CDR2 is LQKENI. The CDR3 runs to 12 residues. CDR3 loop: CASSPRLETQYF. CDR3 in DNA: TGTGCCAGCTCACCAAGATTAGAGACCCAGTACTTC. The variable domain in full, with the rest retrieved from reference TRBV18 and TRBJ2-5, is NAGVMQNPRHLVRRRGQEARLRCSPMKGHSHVYWYRQLPEEGLKFMVYLQKENIIDESGMPKERFSAEFPKEGPSILRIQQVVRGDSAAYFCASSPRLETQYFGPGTRLLVL.

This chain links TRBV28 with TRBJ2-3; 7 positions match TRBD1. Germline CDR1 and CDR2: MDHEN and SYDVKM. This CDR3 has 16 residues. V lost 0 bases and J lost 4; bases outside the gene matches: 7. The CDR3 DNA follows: TGTGCCAGCAGTTTATGGCAGGGGGTACGGGCAGATACGCAGTATTTT. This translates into CASSLWQGVRADTQYF.

The CDR3 here is CASSLDPTRTNGELFF. The CDR3 region has the DNA TGTGCCAGCAGCTTAGACCCGACCAGGACTAACGGGGAGCTGTTTTTT. This rearrangement joins TRBV11-2 to TRBJ2-2; TRBD2 might be the D (6 bases). Per the germline V gene, CDR1 is SGHAT and CDR2 is FQNNGV. V lost 0 bases, J lost 7 bases, and 15 bases lay in between. There are 16 residues in the CDR3.